This entry features one T cell receptor beta chain sequence. The antigen remains undetermined. The V end was cut by 6 bases, the J end by 7 bases, with 7 bases between. The CDR3 covers 12 residues. This sample was included in a study of human T cells and chemical hapten exposure. Overall study: Alopecia areata, totalis or universalis affected patients, mainly female.

Study-wide results and caveats: Expanded TCRs created a significantly greater count of big CDR3 similarity clusters than controls did.

Per the study methods: Sample-level TCR yields exhibited a median of approximately 89,000, with a range of roughly 20,000 to 750,000. TCRdb redid the calling of the RACE reads with MiXCR, one entry per CDR3 protein. The V and J calls were not made by the authors but by TCRdb's processing. This sample has 150,000 or so distinct CDR3 sequences, with more than 12% found just once. Sample time point: patch test 1, 2 weeks after DPC sensitization. Treatment in this sample: therapeutic diphenylcyclopropenone sensitization with weekly scalp DPC. Unfractionated whole blood was the source from which total RNA was extracted.

The sequencing used whole blood, collected in connection with sensitization to the hapten diphenylcyclopropenone (DPC). This clonotype was obtained from a woman aged 25 to 39 with alopecia areata. Some clones in this sample may be carry-over from other donors' samples. The chain uses TRBV12-3 or TRBV12-4 and TRBJ1-6; D unresolved. The CDR3 here is CASSPSNSPLHF. The CDR3 nucleotides are TGTGCCAGCAGCCCTTCAAATTCACCCCTCCACTTT.